The 17 T cell receptor beta chains below were found in one sample sequenced in a study of memory CD4+ T cells and cytomegalovirus serostatus. Single viable CD3+CD4+CD8-CD45RO+ cells were sorted as the memory CD4+ T cells. TCRdb's copy holds only in-frame clones and misses some; the assay was immunoSEQ multiplex PCR. This table has over 65,000 clones, 80% appearing once. What was sequenced was memory CD4+ T cells from blood. The receptors were gathered from an adult in good health and CMV-seronegative.

This clone was seen a few times. J is TRBJ1-2 and V is TRBV7-3, with 8 bases identical to TRBD1. The CDR3 is 14 residues long. V lost 5 bases to trimming and J lost 4 bases; unmatched junction nucleotides: 6. Germline V lookup: CDR1 SGHTA, CDR2 FQGTGA. For the CDR3, the DNA is TGTGCCAGCAGCCCCGGACAGGGTGCCTATGGCTACACCTTC. Its protein is CASSPGQGAYGYTF.

This clone has just one count. The V gene is TRBV23-1, the J gene TRBJ1-5, with 7 bases that match TRBD1. TRBV23-1 falls under the ORF class, with uncertain function. V trimming: 6 bases; J trimming: 6 bases; junction bases outside the gene matches: 11. This CDR3 is built from 15 residues. The CDR3: CASRPPGQECQPQHF. The CDR3 nucleotides read TGCGCCAGCAGGCCCCCCGGACAGGAATGTCAGCCCCAGCATTTT.

The CDR3 protein is CASSLDLAGGQETQYF. CDR3 in DNA: TGTGCCAGCAGCTTGGACCTAGCGGGGGGACAAGAGACCCAGTACTTC. The V and J genes are TRBV5-4 and TRBJ2-5, with 11 bases fitting TRBD2. The CDR3 covers 16 residues. CDR1 is SGHNT and CDR2 is YYREEE in the germline V gene (reference sequence). J was trimmed by 2 bases and V by 0 bases; bases with no gene match: 3.

This chain links TRBV19 with TRBJ2-1; D may be TRBD2 (7 bases). CDR1 LNHDA and CDR2 SQIVND come from the germline V gene (reference sequence). The CDR3 is made up of 14 amino acids. The germline V and J ends were trimmed by 6 bases and 7 bases, with 16 bases remaining between them. This CDR3 reads CASSSGGGANEQFF. In nucleotides, the CDR3 is TGTGCCAGTAGCAGTGGGGGGGGCGCAAATGAGCAGTTCTTC.

The table lists this clone with a count of one. V and J are TRBV10-3 and TRBJ2-1; the match to TRBD1 covers 10 bases. Germline values: CDR1 ENHRY, CDR2 SYGVKD. V lost 11 bases and J lost 10; bases outside the gene matches: 14. This CDR3 has 14 amino acids. CDR3 sequence: CASSGTGARAEQFF. Written as DNA, the CDR3 is TGTGCCTCCTCGGGGACAGGGGCGCGCGCGGAGCAGTTCTTC.

The chain employs TRBV30 and TRBJ2-1; TRBD1 agrees at 7 bases. Germline lookup yields CDR1 GTSNPN and CDR2 SVGIG (reference sequence). This CDR3 is 14 amino acids long. Trimming took 7 bases from V and 0 from J; bases not matched to a gene: 6. CDR3 DNA: TGTGCCTACCTAAGACAGGGCTCCTACAATGAGCAGTTCTTC. This encodes CAYLRQGSYNEQFF. The whole variable domain, remainder taken from reference TRBV30 and TRBJ2-1, is SQTIHQWPATLVQPVGSPLSLECTVEGTSNPNLYWYRQAAGRGLQLLFYSVGIGQISSEVPQNLSASRPQDRQFILSSKKLLLSDSGFYLCAYLRQGSYNEQFFGPGTRLTVL.

V gene TRBV19 combines with J gene TRBJ1-1; TRBD1 aligns across 8 bases. CDR1 and CDR2 from the germline V gene are LNHDA and SQIVND (reference sequence). V trimming: 6 bases; J trimming: 4 bases; junction bases outside the gene matches: 7. The CDR3 is 14 residues long. The CDR3 sequence: CASRDRARGTEAFF. The CDR3 DNA reads as TGTGCCAGTAGGGACAGGGCCAGAGGCACTGAAGCTTTCTTT.

The chain employs TRBV2 and TRBJ2-3; 8 nucleotides line up with TRBD2. After removal of 5 bases from V and 3 bases from J, the junction contained 7 bases not matched to a gene. The germline V gene has CDR1 SNHLY and CDR2 FYNNEI. The CDR3 runs to 15 residues. The DNA of the CDR3 is TGTGCCAGCAGTACCGGGAGGGGGGGGACAGATACGCAGTATTTT. Its translation: CASSTGRGGTDTQYF. Drawing the rest from reference TRBV2 and TRBJ2-3, the complete variable domain is EPEVTQTPSHQVTQMGQEVILRCVPISNHLYFYWYRQILGQKVEFLVSFYNNEISEKSEIFDDQFSVERPDGSNFTLKIRSTKLEDSAMYFCASSTGRGGTDTQYFGPGTRLTVL.

This chain links TRBV9 with TRBJ2-6; possibly TRBD1 for D (6 bases). Germline assignment: CDR1 SGDLS and CDR2 YYNGEE. The CDR3 has 15 amino acids. V was clipped by 0 bases and J by 2 bases, with 6 bases between them. The CDR3 protein is CASSVEGAGANVLTF. The CDR3 nucleotides read TGTGCCAGCAGCGTAGAGGGGGCTGGGGCCAACGTCCTGACTTTC.

A single count supports this clone. V is TRBV29-1 and J is TRBJ2-3; 8 bases align to TRBD1. J gave up 3 bases and V 1 base, and 6 bases lay outside the gene matches. The CDR3 spans 15 residues. Germline V gene data show CDR1 as SQVTM and CDR2 as ANQGSEA. The CDR3 reads CSVEGPGGGTDTQYF. CDR3 sequence (DNA): TGCAGCGTTGAAGGTCCAGGGGGCGGGACAGATACGCAGTATTTT.

This clone appeared once. This chain uses TRBV7-9 with TRBJ1-5; D ambiguous. The CDR3 has 16 amino acids. Trimming took off 5 bases at V and 0 bases at J, with 14 bases between the two ends. Germline assignment: CDR1 SEHNR and CDR2 FQNEAQ (reference sequence). This CDR3 is CASSVDVGISNQPQHF. Here the CDR3 DNA reads TGTGCCAGCAGCGTGGATGTAGGTATTAGCAATCAGCCCCAGCATTTT.

This chain connects TRBV19 to TRBJ2-4; D gene unclear. Trimming took off 1 base at V and 0 bases at J, with 4 bases between the two ends. The germline CDR1 and CDR2 sequences are LNHDA and SQIVND (reference sequence). This CDR3 is built from 14 residues. The CDR3 sequence is CASSIGVAKNIQYF. Written as DNA, the CDR3 is TGTGCCAGTAGTATAGGCGTAGCCAAAAACATTCAGTACTTC.

The chain carries TRBV5-6 and TRBJ2-5, with D perhaps matching TRBD1 or TRBD2 (5 bases each). Trimming removed 3 bases at V and 4 bases at J, with 16 bases between. This CDR3 is built from 15 residues. The germline CDR1 and CDR2 sequences are SGHDT and YYEEEE. For the CDR3, the DNA is TGTGCCAGCAGCTCAAGGGGAGACGGGGCAGAGACCCAGTACTTC. It specifies CASSSRGDGAETQYF.

V is TRBV7-9 and J is TRBJ2-5; possible D gene TRBD2, 6 bases. Matching the DNA end better, TRBJ2-7 makes the J call doubtful. The germline CDR1 and CDR2 sequences are SEHNR and FQNEAQ (reference sequence). The CDR3 is 15 amino acids. CDR3 DNA: TGTGCCAGCAGCTTACGGCGACTAGATCCTCTCGAGCAGTACTTC. It translates to CASSLRRLDPLEQYF.

The rearrangement links TRBV9 to TRBJ2-7; the D gene is possibly TRBD2 (6 bases). V was clipped by 0 bases and J by 5 bases, with 12 bases between them. CDR1 is SGDLS and CDR2 is YYNGEE in the germline V gene. This CDR3 is built from 14 residues. DNA of the CDR3: TGTGCCAGCAGCGTAGCTGGGGGGACCAACGAGCAGTACTTC. Translation: CASSVAGGTNEQYF. The variable domain in full, with the rest retrieved from reference TRBV9 and TRBJ2-7, is DSGVTQTPKHLITATGQRVTLRCSPRSGDLSVYWYQQSLDQGLQFLIQYYNGEERAKGNILERFSAQQFPDLHSELNLSSLELGDSALYFCASSVAGGTNEQYFGPGTRLTVT.

This clone appeared a few times. The chain joins TRBV21-1 to TRBJ2-7. TRBV21-1 is reported as a pseudogene. The CDR3 sequence is 14 residues long. The DNA of the CDR3 is TGTGCCAGCAGCGGAGGGGGAAGTAGCTACGAGCAGTACTTC. Residues: CASSGGGSSYEQYF.

The V call is TRBV10-3, the J call TRBJ2-2, with D maybe TRBD2 (5 bases). Germline CDR1 reads ENHRY; CDR2 reads SYGVKD. The CDR3 has 17 residues. The V and J ends lost 1 base and 0 bases respectively, with 12 bases between them. The CDR3 spells CAISEWRPEPNTGELFF. The CDR3 coding sequence is TGTGCCATCAGTGAGTGGAGGCCGGAGCCGAACACCGGGGAGCTGTTTTTT.